This passage covers 23 T cell receptor beta chains from one sample sequenced in a study of technical replicates of blood from four donors. Clones were sequenced by immunoSEQ multiplex PCR, and TCRdb holds only the in-frame ones, with some missing. The table shows roughly 15,000 clones, with 80% occurring only once. What was sequenced was PBMCs. All receptors derive from a human donor in good health.

Turning to this clone: The junction departs from germline at one end; a sequencing error may be responsible. The rearrangement uses TRBV9 and TRBJ2-3, with D perhaps matching TRBD2 (6 bases). This CDR3 has 15 residues. The germline V gene has CDR1 SGDLS and CDR2 YYNGEE. The CDR3 bases are TGTGCCAGCACCGTAGGTAGCGGAGGCACAGATACGCAGTATTTT. It translates to CASTVGSGGTDTQYF.

The genes are TRBV29-1 and TRBJ2-1; D is undetermined. The CDR3 is 15 residues long. The V gene's germline CDR1 is SQVTM and CDR2 ANQGSEA. The ends were cut back, 0 bases at V and 4 bases at J, with 13 bases in the middle. The DNA of the CDR3 is TGCAGCGTTGAAGATATGGCAGATACGTACAATGAGCAGTTCTTC. This translates into CSVEDMADTYNEQFF.

This chain's CDR3 is CASSLDAGPLYEQYF. The CDR3 DNA reads TGCGCCAGCAGCTTGGATGCAGGGCCACTCTACGAGCAGTACTTC. This chain links TRBV5-1 with TRBJ2-7, with D possibly being TRBD1 (5 bases). Germline CDR1 SGHRS, CDR2 YFSETQ. The ends were cut back, 0 bases at V and 3 bases at J, with 13 bases in the middle. This CDR3 is built from 15 residues.

The chain is built from TRBV7-3 and TRBJ2-1; the D gene is possibly TRBD2 (6 bases). Germline CDR1 is SGHTA and CDR2 is FQGTGA. The CDR3 has 14 residues. V was shortened by 5 bases and J by 6 bases, with 14 bases between the two germline ends. In DNA, the CDR3 is TGTGCCAGCAGCCTCGGGGGATTCTCCAATGAGCAGTTCTTC. Residues: CASSLGGFSNEQFF.

The chain couples TRBV7-6 to TRBJ2-1; D perhaps matches TRBD1 (5 bases). The ends were cut back, 5 bases at V and 12 bases at J, with 14 bases in the middle. Germline CDR1 reads SGHVS; CDR2 reads FNYEAQ. This CDR3 has 12 residues. CDR3 residues: CASSRRRGGQFF. In DNA form, the CDR3 reads TGTGCCAGCAGCCGCAGAAGGGGTGGGCAGTTCTTC.

CDR3 coding DNA: TGTGCCAGCGGTAAACAGGGAACCTACGAGCAGTACTTC. Encoded protein: CASGKQGTYEQYF. The chain uses TRBV25-1 and TRBJ2-7, with D maybe TRBD1 (6 bases). Trimming took off 8 bases at V and 2 bases at J, with 13 bases between the two ends. This CDR3 region has 13 residues. The germline V gene has CDR1 MGHDK and CDR2 SYGVNS.

This rearrangement joins TRBV6-1 to TRBJ2-1; TRBD2 agrees at 8 bases. CDR1 is MNHNS and CDR2 is SASEGT in the germline V gene. The CDR3 length is 14 residues. V dropped 7 bases and J dropped 5; count of bases not matched to a gene: 7. The CDR3 nucleotides read TGTGCCAGCACCACCGGGGGGGAGAACAATGAGCAGTTCTTC. Translation gives CASTTGGENNEQFF.

This chain uses TRBV30 with TRBJ2-3; 9 bases line up with TRBD2. J was trimmed by 9 bases and V by 0 bases; bases with no gene match: 4. Germline V CDR1 and CDR2: GTSNPN, SVGIG (reference sequence). The CDR3 extends over 13 amino acids. The CDR3 spells CAWSVAGGATQYF. The CDR3 DNA follows: TGTGCCTGGAGTGTAGCGGGAGGTGCAACGCAGTATTTT.

The V gene is TRBV27, the J gene TRBJ1-3; the match to TRBD1 covers 9 bases. The V and J ends lost 2 bases and 0 bases, in that order; junction bases with no gene match: 2. Germline loops: CDR1 MNHEY, CDR2 SMNVEV (reference sequence). CDR3 size: 16 residues. The CDR3 bases are TGTGCCAGCAGTTTAGGACAGGGGAGCTCTGGAAACACCATATATTTT. This encodes CASSLGQGSSGNTIYF.

CDR3 in DNA: TGTGCCAGCAGTGACACGACAGGACAACTAGCCAAAAACATTCAGTACTTC. It translates to CASSDTTGQLAKNIQYF. V gene TRBV7-9 combines with J gene TRBJ2-4; D perhaps matches TRBD1 (6 bases). V lost 6 bases, J lost 0 bases, and 18 bases lay in between. Germline V gene data show CDR1 as SEHNR and CDR2 as FQNEAQ (reference sequence). This CDR3 is 17 amino acids long.

The chain is built from TRBV7-9 and TRBJ1-2; a weak D match, TRBD1 (5 bases). CDR3 length: 14 amino acids. The V end lost 6 bases, the J end lost 4 bases, and 15 bases lay between the germline ends. In germline, CDR1 is SEHNR, CDR2 FQNEAQ (reference sequence). This CDR3 reads CASSLLGGSYGYTF. CDR3 nucleotide sequence: TGTGCCAGCAGTCTACTTGGGGGGAGCTATGGCTACACCTTC.

V gene TRBV5-1 combines with J gene TRBJ2-5, with TRBD2 as a possible D gene (5 bases). This CDR3 has 15 residues. Germline CDR1 is SGHRS and CDR2 is YFSETQ. Trimming left V 2 bases short and J 0 bases short, with 11 bases between. This CDR3 is CASSFVGEHQETQYF. The CDR3 DNA follows: TGCGCCAGCAGCTTCGTCGGGGAGCACCAAGAGACCCAGTACTTC.

The chain couples TRBV11-2 to TRBJ2-1; D is perhaps TRBD2 (6 bases). Germline V gene data show CDR1 as SGHAT and CDR2 as FQNNGV. V shed 5 bases and J shed 3 bases, with 17 bases lying between them. CDR3 length equals 16 residues. The CDR3 sequence is CASSPAPGVIYNEQFF. For the CDR3, the DNA is TGTGCCAGCAGCCCAGCCCCGGGAGTTATCTACAATGAGCAGTTCTTC.

This clone was detected once. The chain has TRBV11-1 and TRBJ2-5, with unresolved D. V shed 3 bases and J shed 3 bases, with 8 bases lying between them. The CDR3 totals 13 residues. The germline V gene has CDR1 SGHAT and CDR2 FQDESV (reference sequence). CDR3 loop: CASSFGREETQYF. Written as DNA, the CDR3 is TGTGCCAGCAGCTTCGGCCGGGAAGAGACCCAGTACTTC.

This chain connects TRBV5-1 to TRBJ2-1; 9 bases are shared with TRBD2. Losses at the gene ends were 7 bases for V and 7 bases for J; bases not matched to a gene: 6. The germline CDR1 and CDR2 sequences are SGHRS and YFSETQ. The CDR3 totals 13 residues. The CDR3 here is CASSFSGSNEQFF. The CDR3 bases are TGCGCCAGCTCATTTAGCGGGAGTAATGAGCAGTTCTTC.

This chain uses TRBV20-1 with TRBJ2-3; no firm D call. The germline V gene encodes CDR1 DFQATT and CDR2 SNEGSKA (reference sequence). The V end was cut by 6 bases, the J end by 6 bases, with 10 bases between. This CDR3 has 11 amino acids. CDR3 in DNA: TGCAGTGCACCCCTCGGGGATACGCAGTATTTT. This codes for CSAPLGDTQYF.

The chain combines TRBV5-4 with TRBJ2-7; 8 bases align to TRBD2. This CDR3 region has 14 residues. The V gene end was trimmed by 4 bases and the J gene end by 5 bases; junction bases not matched to a gene: 8. Germline values: CDR1 SGHNT, CDR2 YYREEE (reference sequence). The CDR3 DNA reads TGTGCCAGCAGCCGGGGGGGGATCGGCGACGAGCAGTACTTC. Translating gives CASSRGGIGDEQYF.

V and J are TRBV4-1 and TRBJ2-7; TRBD1 might be the D (7 bases). The CDR3 extends over 15 amino acids. Germline V gene sequence: CDR1 MGHRA, CDR2 YSYEKL. V was clipped by 3 bases and J by 9 bases, with 21 bases between them. CDR3 DNA sequence: TGCGCCAGCAGCCATGCCGGGGGACAGTTGGACGGGCAGTACTTC. Encoded protein: CASSHAGGQLDGQYF.

The CDR3 nucleotides read TGTGCCAGCAGCAGTACAGGGGTATCCTACAATGAGCAGTTCTTC. Amino acids: CASSSTGVSYNEQFF. V is TRBV6-6 and J is TRBJ2-1, with 7 bases that match TRBD1. This CDR3 has 15 residues. The J segment lost 1 base and the V segment lost 6 bases, leaving 6 bases of the junction unmatched. CDR1 is MNHNY and CDR2 is SVGAGI in the germline V gene (reference sequence).

The chain combines TRBV27 with TRBJ2-7; 10 bases line up with TRBD1. V lost 6 bases and J lost 3; bases outside the gene matches: 5. Germline V gene data show CDR1 as MNHEY and CDR2 as SMNVEV (reference sequence). The CDR3 has 14 residues. The CDR3 protein is CASSPGQGIYEQYF. CDR3 DNA: TGTGCCAGCAGCCCGGGACAGGGGATCTACGAGCAGTACTTC.

This clone was counted between two and nine times. J is TRBJ1-1 and V is TRBV6-1, with D possibly matching TRBD1 (6 bases). CDR3 size: 13 residues. V lost 6 bases and J lost 2, with 10 bases in between. Germline CDR1 and CDR2: MNHNS and SASEGT. CDR3 residues: CASSGQSNTEAFF. CDR3 bases: TGTGCCAGCAGCGGACAGTCCAACACTGAAGCTTTCTTT.

The CDR3 DNA follows: TGTGCCAGCAGCTTTTCATTCGTCGGCAGGGTGGACGAGCAGTACTTC. The encoded protein is CASSFSFVGRVDEQYF. This chain links TRBV5-6 with TRBJ2-7; tentatively, D is TRBD1 (5 bases). CDR3 length: 16 residues. V lost 2 bases, J lost 5 bases, and 20 bases lay in between. The germline CDR1 and CDR2 sequences are SGHDT and YYEEEE.

This chain uses TRBV30 with TRBJ2-7; 8 bases are shared with TRBD2. Germline CDR1 is GTSNPN and CDR2 is SVGIG (reference sequence). The ends lost 0 bases at V and 4 bases at J; junction bases unmatched: 8. The CDR3 totals 15 residues. CDR3 DNA: TGTGCCTGGAGTGTATCCCAGCGGGAGATGTACGAGCAGTACTTC. Amino acid sequence: CAWSVSQREMYEQYF.